One and the same sample provided the 29 T cell receptor beta chains below, sequenced in a study of human thymus T cells. Assay used: immunoSEQ multiplex PCR; TCRdb lists only in-frame clones, some missing. The table has about 60,000 clones, 94% seen once; the top ten hold roughly 5.6%. Sequences were obtained from blood. The receptors stem from a boy in the first two years of life with a congenital heart defect but otherwise immunologically healthy.

The rearrangement uses TRBV6-5 and TRBJ2-6, with no clear D. The CDR3 has 13 amino acids. Trimming stripped 0 bases from V and 3 bases from J, with 0 bases between. In germline, CDR1 is MNHEY, CDR2 SVGAGI. CDR3 sequence (DNA): TGTGCCAGCAGTTACTCTGGGGCCAACGTCCTGACTTTC. Its translation: CASSYSGANVLTF.

V usage is TRBV6-5 and J usage is TRBJ1-2; D call uncertain. Germline CDR1 and CDR2: MNHEY and SVGAGI. Between the trimmed V and J ends, which lost 6 bases and 6 bases, there was a span of 14 bases. CDR3 length: 13 amino acids. The DNA for the CDR3 is TGTGCCAGCAGCCCGCATGGTGGTGATGGCTACACCTTC. This translates into CASSPHGGDGYTF.

The V and J genes are TRBV5-8 and TRBJ1-1, with a tentative D call TRBD1 (5 bases). Germline V CDR1 and CDR2: SGHTS, YDEGEE. This CDR3 has 12 residues. The V end was cut by 5 bases, the J end by 4 bases, with 9 bases between. CDR3 in DNA: TGTGCCAGCAGTTTCGGGGGCACTGAAGCTTTCTTT. It translates to CASSFGGTEAFF.

This chain joins TRBV28 and TRBJ2-7; 12 nucleotides match TRBD2. This CDR3 spans 18 amino acids. Germline V lookup: CDR1 MDHEN, CDR2 SYDVKM. With V trimmed by 4 bases and J by 11 bases, 21 bases remained unmatched. CDR3 in DNA: TGTGCCAGCAGTTCCGGCCTTCCTAGCGGGAGGGCCGTACGCCTAGAGTACTTC. Amino acids: CASSSGLPSGRAVRLEYF.

The rearrangement joins TRBV5-5 to TRBJ2-7; the D gene is possibly TRBD2 (6 bases). The CDR3 loop spans 13 amino acids. V lost 0 bases and J lost 3, with 7 bases in between. Germline CDR1 SGHKS, CDR2 YYEKEE (reference sequence). CDR3 loop: CASSLGGGYEQYF. CDR3 coding DNA: TGTGCCAGCAGCTTGGGGGGAGGCTACGAGCAGTACTTC.

The chain combines TRBV29-1 with TRBJ1-4; no clear D. The CDR3 has 13 amino acids. Germline loops: CDR1 SQVTM, CDR2 ANQGSEA. With 5 bases removed from V and 4 bases from J, the gap between germline ends came to 11 bases. CDR3: CSVKSRFNEKLFF. CDR3 nucleotides: TGCAGCGTTAAGTCCAGGTTTAATGAAAAACTGTTTTTT.

The V call is TRBV15, the J call TRBJ2-1; 8 positions agree with TRBD1. Germline V lookup: CDR1 LNHNV, CDR2 YYDKDF (reference sequence). After removal of 5 bases from V and 2 bases from J, the junction contained 5 bases not matched to a gene. This CDR3 has 15 amino acids. CDR3 nucleotide sequence: TGTGCCACCAGCGTAGACAGGGGAACCTACAATGAGCAGTTCTTC. This translates into CATSVDRGTYNEQFF.

The rearrangement joins TRBV7-3 to TRBJ2-1, with TRBD1 matching 8 bases. V was pared by 2 bases and J by 6 bases, with 6 bases of the junction left unmatched. Germline V gene data show CDR1 as SGHTA and CDR2 as FQGTGA. CDR3 size: 15 residues. The CDR3: CASSLGQGAVNEQFF. The CDR3 coding sequence is TGTGCCAGCAGCTTAGGCCAGGGGGCGGTCAATGAGCAGTTCTTC.

Worth noting for this clone: The junction departs from the called germline gene at one end, perhaps through a read error. CDR3 amino acids: CASSLGTSGRTIF. The CDR3 DNA is TGCGCCAGCAGTCTAGGGACTAGCGGGAGAACGATCTTT. This chain joins TRBV10-1 and TRBJ2-3; 14 positions agree with TRBD2. The CDR3 has 13 residues. Germline CDR1 reads WNHNN; CDR2 reads SYGVQD (reference sequence).

This clone was observed a single time. The CDR3 protein is CASSLLGTDTQYF. In nucleotides, the CDR3 is TGTGCCAGCAGCTTACTGGGGACAGATACGCAGTATTTT. The chain has TRBV11-2 and TRBJ2-3; D is unresolved. The CDR3 is 13 amino acids. The V gene lost 2 bases and the J gene lost 3 bases, with 6 bases spanning the gap. Germline assignment: CDR1 SGHAT and CDR2 FQNNGV.

The chain has TRBV5-1 and TRBJ2-7; TRBD1 matches 9 bases. Trimming removed 4 bases from V and 2 bases from J; junction bases left unmatched: 4. The CDR3 has 14 amino acids. Germline V gene lookup returns CDR1 SGHRS and CDR2 YFSETQ. CDR3 sequence reads: CASSPRTGAYEQYF. In nucleotides, the CDR3 is TGCGCCAGCAGCCCAAGGACAGGGGCCTACGAGCAGTACTTC.

This sequence joins TRBV19 and TRBJ1-2; no definite D call. V lost 2 bases and J 4 bases, leaving 11 bases between the germline ends. The CDR3 extends over 14 amino acids. Germline V gives CDR1 LNHDA, CDR2 SQIVND (reference sequence). The CDR3, as DNA: TGTGCCAGTAGTATATTGGGTCCCGTCTATGGCTACACCTTC. Translating it yields CASSILGPVYGYTF.

The genes are TRBV7-3 and TRBJ2-2; D is undetermined. The CDR3 sequence is 14 residues long. The germline gives CDR1 SGHTA, CDR2 FQGTGA. The V end lost 0 bases, the J end lost 7 bases, and 9 bases lay between the germline ends. The CDR3 coding sequence is TGTGCCAGCAGCTTAACCTATGGGGACGGGGAGCTGTTTTTT. Translated: CASSLTYGDGELFF.

The genes are TRBV11-3 and TRBJ2-1; maybe TRBD2 (6 bases). The germline gives CDR1 SGHNT, CDR2 YENEEA. This CDR3 contains 14 residues. The ends were cut back, 5 bases at V and 7 bases at J, with 15 bases in the middle. The CDR3 DNA sequence: TGTGCCAGCAGCACCTATACTAGCCCTAATGAGCAGTTCTTC. Translating gives CASSTYTSPNEQFF. The variable domain in full, completed from reference TRBV11-3 and TRBJ2-1, reads EAGVVQSPRYKIIEKKQPVAFWCNPISGHNTLYWYLQNLGQGPELLIRYENEEAVDDSQLPKDRFSAERLKGVDSTLKIQPAELGDSAVYLCASSTYTSPNEQFFGPGTRLTVL.

The chain has TRBV10-2 and TRBJ2-7; 8 nucleotides line up with TRBD1. From germline, CDR1 is WSHSY and CDR2 SAAADI. Trimming cost V 4 bases and J 5 bases; bases outside gene matches: 7. This CDR3 region has 14 residues. As DNA, the CDR3 is TGCGCCAGCAGTGGCCCGACAGGGGTCCACGAGCAGTACTTC. Amino acid sequence: CASSGPTGVHEQYF.

The J gene is TRBJ2-7, the V gene TRBV11-3, with 11 bases matching TRBD2. The V and J ends lost 3 bases and 2 bases, in that order; junction bases with no gene match: 0. The CDR3 totals 14 residues. Germline values: CDR1 SGHNT, CDR2 YENEEA. This chain's CDR3 is CASSLTSGAYEQYF. In DNA form, the CDR3 reads TGTGCCAGCAGCTTGACTAGCGGGGCCTACGAGCAGTACTTC.

The chain employs TRBV6-6 and TRBJ2-1, with 14 bases aligning to TRBD2. Germline V gene data show CDR1 as MNHNY and CDR2 as SVGAGI (reference sequence). V lost 1 base to trimming and J lost 6 bases; unmatched junction nucleotides: 2. The CDR3 contains 16 residues. The CDR3 reads CASSYLGLAGANEQFF. Written as DNA, the CDR3 is TGTGCCAGCAGTTACTTGGGACTAGCGGGAGCCAATGAGCAGTTCTTC.

The J gene is TRBJ1-6, the V gene TRBV5-4; 10 positions match TRBD1. There are 16 residues in the CDR3. Germline V gene data show CDR1 as SGHNT and CDR2 as YYREEE (reference sequence). V lost 4 bases to trimming and J lost 7 bases; unmatched junction nucleotides: 8. The CDR3 is CASSRSGQGGNSPLHF. The CDR3, as DNA: TGTGCCAGCAGCCGTAGCGGACAGGGGGGGAATTCACCCCTCCACTTT.

V and J are TRBV29-1 and TRBJ2-1; 9 bases map to TRBD1. CDR1 is SQVTM and CDR2 is ANQGSEA in the germline V gene. The V gene end was trimmed by 0 bases and the J gene end by 4 bases; junction bases not matched to a gene: 13. The CDR3 has 18 residues. The CDR3, as DNA: TGCAGCGTTGAAGATCCTTTAGTACCGGGACAGGGTTACAATGAGCAGTTCTTC. It translates to CSVEDPLVPGQGYNEQFF.

V and J are TRBV14 and TRBJ2-3, with 14 bases lining up with TRBD2. This CDR3 is 17 amino acids long. CDR1 and CDR2 (germline): SGHDN, FVKESK. Unmatched junction bases numbered 5, after V lost 0 bases and J lost 6 bases. This chain's CDR3 is CASSQDRLAGGWDTQYF. In DNA, the CDR3 is TGTGCCAGCAGCCAAGATCGACTAGCGGGAGGGTGGGATACGCAGTATTTT.

J is TRBJ2-2 and V is TRBV7-3; no reliable D call. Per germline, CDR1 SGHTA and CDR2 FQGTGA. The CDR3 contains 14 residues. Trimming left V 2 bases short and J 1 base short, with 5 bases between. This chain's CDR3 is CASSLGRNTGELFF. CDR3 bases: TGTGCCAGCAGCTTAGGGCGGAACACCGGGGAGCTGTTTTTT.

This clone appeared once. The chain employs TRBV11-2 and TRBJ1-1, with D unclear. V was shortened by 1 base and J by 4 bases, with 7 bases between the two germline ends. The CDR3 covers 13 residues. Per germline, CDR1 SGHAT and CDR2 FQNNGV. The CDR3 spells CASSLGLGTEAFF. In nucleotides, the CDR3 is TGTGCCAGCAGCTTAGGGCTGGGCACTGAAGCTTTCTTT.

V is TRBV6-1 and J is TRBJ1-1; D is undetermined. V was pared by 5 bases and J by 2 bases, with 12 bases between. The CDR3 length is 14 residues. Germline V CDR1 and CDR2: MNHNS, SASEGT. The CDR3 DNA follows: TGTGCCAGCAGTCCCTCGGGGTTCAACACTGAAGCTTTCTTT. Translated: CASSPSGFNTEAFF.

The V gene is TRBV7-3, the J gene TRBJ2-5; 8 positions agree with TRBD1. CDR1 SGHTA and CDR2 FQGTGA come from the germline V gene. The CDR3 runs 14 residues. V lost 5 bases, J lost 2 bases, and 4 bases stayed unmatched. CDR3 bases: TGTGCCAGCAGCAAGGGACAGGCGCAAGAGACCCAGTACTTC. It specifies CASSKGQAQETQYF.

V usage is TRBV6-1 and J usage is TRBJ1-2; D possibly corresponds to TRBD1 (5 bases). Germline CDR1 is MNHNS and CDR2 is SASEGT. V was clipped by 6 bases and J by 2 bases, with 10 bases between them. The CDR3 loop spans 13 amino acids. The CDR3 coding sequence is TGTGCCAGCAGGGAACAGGTGAACTATGGCTACACCTTC. Amino acids: CASREQVNYGYTF.

The chain is built from TRBV25-1 and TRBJ1-4; D might be TRBD1 (5 bases). This CDR3 is built from 14 residues. V shed 6 bases and J shed 3 bases, with 11 bases lying between them. Germline V gene lookup returns CDR1 MGHDK and CDR2 SYGVNS. The CDR3 DNA reads as TGTGCCAGCAGGGAGGGGTCAGCTAATGAAAAACTGTTTTTT. It yields the protein CASREGSANEKLFF.

This clone has only one observation. The chain couples TRBV5-5 to TRBJ1-2; D gene ambiguous. Germline-derived CDR1 and CDR2 are SGHKS and YYEKEE (reference sequence). V lost 2 bases and J 6 bases, leaving 14 bases between the germline ends. The CDR3 extends over 14 amino acids. For the CDR3, the DNA is TGTGCCAGCAGCTTAAACACACCCCGGGATGGCTACACCTTC. Residues: CASSLNTPRDGYTF. The variable domain in full, completed from reference TRBV5-5 and TRBJ1-2, reads DAGVTQSPTHLIKTRGQQVTLRCSPISGHKSVSWYQQVLGQGPQFIFQYYEKEERGRGNFPDRFSARQFPNYSSELNVNALLLGDSALYLCASSLNTPRDGYTFGSGTRLTVV.

V usage is TRBV5-1 and J usage is TRBJ2-3; TRBD1 or TRBD2 may be the D gene (6 bases each). The V end lost 4 bases, the J end lost 3 bases, and 15 bases lay between the germline ends. CDR3 length: 15 amino acids. Germline values: CDR1 SGHRS, CDR2 YFSETQ. This CDR3 reads CASSPYRDLTDTQYF. The CDR3 nucleotides are TGCGCCAGCAGCCCCTACAGGGACTTGACAGATACGCAGTATTTT.

The CDR3 region is CASSLGGLAGGDEQFF. Written as DNA, the CDR3 is TGTGCCAGCAGTTTGGGGGGACTAGCGGGAGGGGATGAGCAGTTCTTC. This chain joins TRBV28 and TRBJ2-1; the match to TRBD2 covers 16 bases. Losses at the gene ends were 3 bases for V and 8 bases for J; bases not matched to a gene: 4. Germline V gene sequence: CDR1 MDHEN, CDR2 SYDVKM. The CDR3 length is 16 residues.